A single sample gave rise to the 18 T cell receptor beta chains below, sequenced in a study of metastatic and nonmetastatic thyroid tumors. The entire patient cohort was treatment-naive prior to thyroid surgery. Via MiXCR, TCRdb re-called the PCR reads. Seen here are about 90,000 clones, around 9.1% observed once, and the top ten hold more than 8%. The sequencing sample was made of blood. These receptor sequences come from a female donor with papillary thyroid cancer or a benign thyroid nodule (not recorded which). Some clones in this sample may be carry-over from other donors' samples.

This clone appeared many times. V gene TRBV6-1 combines with J gene TRBJ1-4; D unclear. The CDR3 runs 14 residues. Germline V gives CDR1 MNHNS, CDR2 SASEGT. V lost 8 bases and J lost 8, with 18 bases in between. The CDR3 region has the DNA TGTGCCAGCGCACCTTCAGACGGCAGGGAAAAACTGTTTTTT. Translating it yields CASAPSDGREKLFF.

Comment on this clone: With a much larger clone just one base away, this may be a read error. The same CDR3 can be traced to other DNA sequences in this sample. The J gene is TRBJ2-3, the V gene TRBV28, with 8 nucleotides matching TRBD2. CDR1 and CDR2 from the germline V gene are MDHEN and SYDVKM. The CDR3 has 17 residues. This CDR3 reads CASSPSLHGGGTDTQYF. CDR3 DNA sequence: TGTGCCAGCAGTCCGTCCCTCCACGGGGGGGGCACCGATACGCAGTATTTT.

Note on this clone: One junction end disagrees with the germline gene, perhaps due to a read error. The chain is built from TRBV4-1 and TRBJ2-2; 9 bases line up with TRBD2. From germline, CDR1 is MGHRA and CDR2 YSYEKL. The CDR3 spans 13 residues. This CDR3 reads CALQKRGAGELFF. CDR3 nucleotides: TGCGCCCTCCAAAAGCGGGGGGCCGGGGAGCTCTTTTTT.

The J gene is TRBJ1-4, the V gene TRBV7-9, with TRBD1 as a possible D gene (5 bases). The V end was cut by 4 bases, the J end by 7 bases, with 16 bases between. The CDR3 runs to 15 residues. Per germline, CDR1 SEHNR and CDR2 FQNEAQ (reference sequence). For the CDR3, the DNA is TGTGCCAGCAGCTACACCTATAGACAGAGTGAAAAACTGTTTTTT. Protein sequence: CASSYTYRQSEKLFF.

V usage is TRBV29-1 and J usage is TRBJ2-7; 11 bases match TRBD2. This CDR3 contains 14 residues. The J segment lost 4 bases and the V segment lost 4 bases, leaving 6 bases of the junction unmatched. Germline CDR1 SQVTM, CDR2 ANQGSEA. CDR3 DNA: TGCAGCGTTGCCCCCGGGACTAGCGGTTACGAGCAGTACTTC. This translates into CSVAPGTSGYEQYF.

The sample holds many counts of this clone. A much larger clone differs from this one at a single base, so this may be a read error. For the CDR3, the DNA is TGTGCCAGCGCTCTAGCGGGGTACGATGAGCAGTTCTTC. Amino acid sequence: CASALAGYDEQFF. J is TRBJ2-1 and V is TRBV6-1, with 9 bases matching TRBD2. The CDR3 has 13 amino acids. Germline-derived CDR1 and CDR2 are MNHNS and SASEGT. J gave up 8 bases and V 8 bases, and 7 bases lay outside the gene matches.

This clone has a count of ten or more. This chain connects TRBV24-1 to TRBJ1-5; no reliable D call. Trimming removed 4 bases from V and 0 bases from J, with 6 bases in between. The V gene's germline CDR1 is KGHDR and CDR2 SFDVKD. The length of the CDR3 is 14 residues. The CDR3 DNA reads TGTGCCACCAGTGAGAGAGGTAGCAATCAGCCCCAGCATTTT. This encodes CATSERGSNQPQHF.

There are many counts of this clone. V usage is TRBV5-5 and J usage is TRBJ2-3; D gene unclear. The germline CDR1 and CDR2 sequences are SGHKS and YYEKEE (reference sequence). The CDR3 totals 11 residues. V lost 5 bases, J lost 4 bases, and 5 bases lay in between. The CDR3 is CASSVPDTQYF. The CDR3 coding sequence is TGTGCCAGCAGTGTTCCAGATACGCAGTATTTT.

The V gene is TRBV27, the J gene TRBJ1-4; maybe TRBD1 (6 bases). With 1 base removed from V and 7 bases from J, the gap between germline ends came to 13 bases. The germline CDR1 and CDR2 sequences are MNHEY and SMNVEV (reference sequence). This CDR3 is built from 15 residues. In DNA form, the CDR3 reads TGTGCCAGCAGTTTATTCGGCGGGGGCGGTGAAAAACTGTTTTTT. Translation: CASSLFGGGGEKLFF.

A few counts support this clone. It may be a read error: a sequence one base away is much more abundant. This chain connects TRBV28 to TRBJ2-1, with D possibly called TRBD1 or TRBD2 (6 bases each). This CDR3 spans 15 amino acids. The ends were cut back, 2 bases at V and 10 bases at J, with 18 bases in the middle. Germline-derived CDR1 and CDR2 are MDHEN and SYDVKM. CDR3 coding DNA: TGTGCCAGCAGTTTAGGGGGGCTAGAGTTTAGCGAGCAGTTCTTC. It encodes CASSLGGLEFSEQFF.

Ten or more counts support this clone. This chain links TRBV5-1 with TRBJ1-5, with no clear D. Trimming removed 0 bases from V and 4 bases from J, with 8 bases in between. The CDR3 covers 14 residues. Germline assignment: CDR1 SGHRS and CDR2 YFSETQ. The CDR3 bases are TGCGCCAGCAGCTTGGGGGGAGGAAATCAGCCCCAGCATTTT. Protein sequence: CASSLGGGNQPQHF.

This clone was recorded at least ten times. V and J are TRBV6-1 and TRBJ2-7; 12 bases are shared with TRBD2. Unmatched junction bases numbered 8, after V lost 7 bases and J lost 7 bases. This CDR3 has 14 amino acids. In germline, CDR1 is MNHNS, CDR2 SASEGT. CDR3 in DNA: TGTGCCAGCAATCCTAGCGGGGGGGCTTTTGAGCAGTACTTC. This translates into CASNPSGGAFEQYF.

About this clone: A much larger clonotype is one base distant, so this may be a read error. In the same sample, other DNA sequences code for this CDR3. The chain recombines TRBV20-1 with TRBJ1-1, with a tentative D call TRBD1 (5 bases). This CDR3 is 12 amino acids long. Germline CDR1 and CDR2: DFQATT and SNEGSKA (reference sequence). The CDR3 DNA follows: TGCAGTGCTAGGACAGTAGAGACTGAAGCCTTCTTT. Its protein product is CSARTVETEAFF.

This clone was recorded at least ten times. The identical CDR3 is also encoded by other nucleotide sequences in the sample. In DNA, the CDR3 is TGTGCCAGCTCACCGGGACTAGCGGGGGGAAACAATGAGCAGTTCTTC. This translates into CASSPGLAGGNNEQFF. The chain recombines TRBV18 with TRBJ2-1, with 15 nucleotides matching TRBD2. The V and J ends lost 3 bases and 5 bases, in that order; junction bases with no gene match: 2. Germline CDR1 is KGHSH and CDR2 is LQKENI. The CDR3 totals 16 residues.

The genes are TRBV3-1 and TRBJ1-2; D is perhaps TRBD1 (5 bases). Germline lookup yields CDR1 LGHDT and CDR2 YNNKEL (reference sequence). Trimming pared 2 bases from V and 4 bases from J, leaving 11 bases between. The CDR3 loop spans 14 amino acids. CDR3 DNA sequence: TGTGCCAGCAGCCAATATGGGGGGACCTATGGCTACACCTTC. Protein product: CASSQYGGTYGYTF.

About this clone: This may come from a read error, since a much larger clone is one base off. The rearrangement joins TRBV14 to TRBJ2-7; 9 nucleotides agree with TRBD2. Germline CDR1 is SGHDN and CDR2 is FVKESK. CDR3 length: 15 amino acids. In nucleotides, the CDR3 is TGTGTCAGCAGCCAATTAGCGGGGGATGCCTACGAGCAGTACTTC. Protein sequence: CVSSQLAGDAYEQYF.

This clone appeared many times. The chain has TRBV19 and TRBJ2-1; 12 nucleotides line up with TRBD2. Germline CDR1 reads LNHDA; CDR2 reads SQIVND (reference sequence). The V and J ends lost 4 bases and 6 bases, in that order; junction bases with no gene match: 7. The CDR3 is 16 amino acids. Here the CDR3 reads CASSTPLAGGTNEQFF. The DNA of the CDR3 is TGTGCCAGTAGTACCCCTCTAGCGGGAGGGACCAATGAGCAGTTCTTC.

The chain uses TRBV9 and TRBJ2-3; 8 nucleotides line up with TRBD2. Germline CDR1 is SGDLS and CDR2 is YYNGEE. This CDR3 is built from 15 residues. V was pared by 4 bases and J by 1 base, with 5 bases of the junction left unmatched. The CDR3 nucleotides are TGTGCCAGCAGCTTAGCCGGGGGGGGCACAGATACGCAGTATTTT. Protein product: CASSLAGGGTDTQYF.